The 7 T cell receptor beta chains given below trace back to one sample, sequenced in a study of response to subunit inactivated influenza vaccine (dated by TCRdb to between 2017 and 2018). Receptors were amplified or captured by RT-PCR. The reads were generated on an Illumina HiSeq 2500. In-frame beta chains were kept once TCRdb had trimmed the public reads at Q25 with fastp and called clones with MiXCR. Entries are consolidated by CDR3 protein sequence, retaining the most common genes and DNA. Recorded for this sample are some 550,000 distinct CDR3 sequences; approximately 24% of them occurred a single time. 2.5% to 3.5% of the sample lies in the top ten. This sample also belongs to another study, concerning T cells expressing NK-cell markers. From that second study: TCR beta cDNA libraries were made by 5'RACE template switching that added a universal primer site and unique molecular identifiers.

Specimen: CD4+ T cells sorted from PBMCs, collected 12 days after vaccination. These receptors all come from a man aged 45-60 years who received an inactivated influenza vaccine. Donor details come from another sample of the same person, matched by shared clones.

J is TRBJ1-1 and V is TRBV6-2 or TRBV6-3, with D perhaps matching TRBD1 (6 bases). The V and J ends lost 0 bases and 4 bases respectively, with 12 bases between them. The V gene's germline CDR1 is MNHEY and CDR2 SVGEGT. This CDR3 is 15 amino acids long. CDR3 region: CASSYSGARVTEAFF. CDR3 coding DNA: TGTGCCAGCAGTTACTCGGGGGCGCGAGTCACTGAAGCTTTCTTT.

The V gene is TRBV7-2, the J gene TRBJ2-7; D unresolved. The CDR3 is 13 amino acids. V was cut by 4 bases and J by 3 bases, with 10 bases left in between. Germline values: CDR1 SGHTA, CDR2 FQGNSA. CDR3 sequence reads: CASSWTDFYEQYF. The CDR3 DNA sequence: TGTGCCAGCAGCTGGACCGATTTCTACGAGCAGTACTTC.

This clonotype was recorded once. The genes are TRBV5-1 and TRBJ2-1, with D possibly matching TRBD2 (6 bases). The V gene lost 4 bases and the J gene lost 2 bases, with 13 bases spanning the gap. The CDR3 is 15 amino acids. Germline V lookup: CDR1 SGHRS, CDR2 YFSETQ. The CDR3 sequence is CASSPLTGAYNEQFF. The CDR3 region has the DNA TGCGCCAGCAGCCCACTAACGGGGGCCTACAATGAGCAGTTCTTC.

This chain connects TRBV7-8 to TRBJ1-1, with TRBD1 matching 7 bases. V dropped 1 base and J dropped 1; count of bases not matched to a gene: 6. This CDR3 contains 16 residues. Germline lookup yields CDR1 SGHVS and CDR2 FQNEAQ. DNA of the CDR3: TGTGCCAGCAGCTTAGGCCGACAGGGTGGGAACACTGAAGCTTTCTTT. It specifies CASSLGRQGGNTEAFF.

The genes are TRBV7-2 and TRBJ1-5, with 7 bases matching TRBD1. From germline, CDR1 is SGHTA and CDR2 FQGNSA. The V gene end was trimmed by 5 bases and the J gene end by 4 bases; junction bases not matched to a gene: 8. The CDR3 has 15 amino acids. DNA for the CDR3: TGTGCCAGCAGCCCGGCAGGGGGTTGGAATCAGCCCCAGCATTTT. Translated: CASSPAGGWNQPQHF.

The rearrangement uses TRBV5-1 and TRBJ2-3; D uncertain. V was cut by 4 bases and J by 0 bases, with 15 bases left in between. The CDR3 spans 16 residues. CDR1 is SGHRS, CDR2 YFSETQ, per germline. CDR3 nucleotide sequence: TGCGCCAGCAGCCCCATCCCGACGGAAAGCACAGATACGCAGTATTTT. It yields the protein CASSPIPTESTDTQYF.

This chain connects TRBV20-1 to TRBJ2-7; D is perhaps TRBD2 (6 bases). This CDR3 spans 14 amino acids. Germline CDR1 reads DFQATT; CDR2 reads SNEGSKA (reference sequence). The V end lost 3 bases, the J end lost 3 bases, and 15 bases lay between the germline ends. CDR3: CSARNSAGNYEQYF. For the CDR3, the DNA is TGCAGTGCTAGGAATTCGGCGGGGAACTACGAGCAGTACTTC.